The present entry profiles one T cell receptor (beta chain) with its context. Its antigen is not identified. Healthy individuals of Caucasian origin from Russia, aged about 6 to 95, served as donors. Each donor had 8.5 to 10 milliliters of peripheral blood drawn. Through a sample-barcoded 5' primer and a J-beta primer mix, a second PCR was run for roughly 6 to 11 cycles. TCRdb independently ran MiXCR on the 5' RACE reads; one entry per CDR3 protein. This table holds 650,000 to 950,000 distinct CDR3 sequences, roughly 44% found once. This sample was taken from a study of blood T cells in healthy people across ages. Study findings and constraints: Both naive CD4+ cell counts and diversity were greater in long-lived donors than in aged donors. There was no known CMV status for donors, so expanded clonotype changes were possibly confounded.

CDR3 size: 15 residues. The germline V gene encodes CDR1 MNHEY and CDR2 SVGEGT. Sequences were obtained from blood. The origin of this receptor is a man aged 60-69 years in good health. J is TRBJ2-7 and V is TRBV6-2 or TRBV6-3; 8 nucleotides line up with TRBD1. The J call is in doubt because the DNA end fits TRBJ2-5 better. In DNA, the CDR3 is TGTGCCAGCAGTTACTATCAGGGGGCAGGAGAGACCCAGTACTTC. It translates to CASSYYQGAGETQYF.